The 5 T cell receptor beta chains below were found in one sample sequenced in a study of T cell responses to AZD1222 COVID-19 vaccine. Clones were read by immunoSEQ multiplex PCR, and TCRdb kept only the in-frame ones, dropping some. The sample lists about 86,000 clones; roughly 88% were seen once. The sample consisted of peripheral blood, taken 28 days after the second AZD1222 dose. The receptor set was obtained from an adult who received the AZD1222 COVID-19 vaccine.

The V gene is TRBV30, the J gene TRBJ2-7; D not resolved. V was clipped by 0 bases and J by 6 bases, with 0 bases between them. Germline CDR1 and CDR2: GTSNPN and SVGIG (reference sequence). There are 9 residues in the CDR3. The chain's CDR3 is CAWSVEQYF. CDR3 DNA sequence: TGTGCCTGGAGTGTCGAGCAGTACTTC.

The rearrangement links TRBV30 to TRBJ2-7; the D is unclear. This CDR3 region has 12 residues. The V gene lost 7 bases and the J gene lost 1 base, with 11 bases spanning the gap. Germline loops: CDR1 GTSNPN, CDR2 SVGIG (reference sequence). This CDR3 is CAYGRSSYEQYF. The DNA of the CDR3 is TGTGCCTACGGGCGATCTTCCTACGAGCAGTACTTC.

Here the CDR3 reads CASSPAVGITNEKLFF. CDR3 sequence (DNA): TGTGCCAGCAGCCCAGCGGTTGGGATCACTAATGAAAAACTGTTTTTT. This chain links TRBV11-2 with TRBJ1-4; no firm D call. CDR1 and CDR2 from the germline V gene are SGHAT and FQNNGV. The CDR3 runs to 16 residues. V gave up 5 bases and J gave up 2 bases, with 15 bases separating them.

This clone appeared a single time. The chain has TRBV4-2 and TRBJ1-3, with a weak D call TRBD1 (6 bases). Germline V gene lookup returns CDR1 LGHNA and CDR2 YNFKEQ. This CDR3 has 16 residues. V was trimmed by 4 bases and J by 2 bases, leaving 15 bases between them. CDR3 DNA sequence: TGTGCCAGCAGCCGAGAAAACAGGGTCCCTGGAAACACCATATATTTT. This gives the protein CASSRENRVPGNTIYF.

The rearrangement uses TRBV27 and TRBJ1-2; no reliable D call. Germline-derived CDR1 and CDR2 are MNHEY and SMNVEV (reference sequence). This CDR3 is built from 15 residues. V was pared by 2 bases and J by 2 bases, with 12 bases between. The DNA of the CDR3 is TGTGCCAGCAGTTTAGGGTTGGGCAGCAACTATGGCTACACCTTC. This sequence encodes CASSLGLGSNYGYTF.